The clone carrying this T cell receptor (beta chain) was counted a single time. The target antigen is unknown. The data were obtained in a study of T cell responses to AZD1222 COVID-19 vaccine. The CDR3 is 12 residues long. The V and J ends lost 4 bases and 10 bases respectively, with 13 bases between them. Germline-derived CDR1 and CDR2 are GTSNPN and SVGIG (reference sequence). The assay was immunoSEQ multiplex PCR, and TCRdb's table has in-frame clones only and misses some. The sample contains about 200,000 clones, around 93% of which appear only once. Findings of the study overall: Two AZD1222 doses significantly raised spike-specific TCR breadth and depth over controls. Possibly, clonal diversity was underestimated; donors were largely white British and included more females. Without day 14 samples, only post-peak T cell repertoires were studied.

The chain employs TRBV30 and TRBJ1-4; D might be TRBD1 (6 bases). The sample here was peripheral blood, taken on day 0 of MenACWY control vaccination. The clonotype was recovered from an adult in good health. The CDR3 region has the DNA TGTGCCTGGAAAGGGGGTTGGGGAAAACTGTTTTTT. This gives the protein CAWKGGWGKLFF.